One and the same sample provided the 27 T cell receptor beta chains below, sequenced in a study of blood T cell repertoires in COVID-19. Data came from immunoSEQ multiplex PCR; TCRdb stores just in-frame clones and leaves some out. The repertoire holds 150,000 to 190,000 clones, with approximately 80% as singletons. The sequenced sample was peripheral blood. Source of these receptors: a woman over 75 with acute or convalescent COVID-19.

The gene calls are TRBV5-1 and TRBJ1-3; D perhaps matches TRBD1 (5 bases). V dropped 0 bases and J dropped 2 bases, with 9 bases sitting between them. This CDR3 is built from 15 residues. The germline CDR1 and CDR2 sequences are SGHRS and YFSETQ. The CDR3 nucleotides read TGCGCCAGCAGCTTGGAACCAGGGCCTGGAAACACCATATATTTT. Translating it yields CASSLEPGPGNTIYF.

This chain connects TRBV2 to TRBJ2-3; the match to TRBD1 covers 8 bases. The CDR3 spans 13 residues. Germline V gives CDR1 SNHLY, CDR2 FYNNEI. The V gene end was trimmed by 5 bases and the J gene end by 5 bases; junction bases not matched to a gene: 3. CDR3 region: CASSLDREDTQYF. The CDR3 DNA sequence: TGTGCCAGCAGTTTGGACAGGGAAGATACGCAGTATTTT.

The CDR3 reads CASSWKSSGNEQFF. As DNA, the CDR3 is TGCGCCAGCAGTTGGAAGTCATCGGGAAATGAGCAGTTCTTC. The chain is built from TRBV5-1 and TRBJ2-1, with a weak D call TRBD2 (5 bases). This CDR3 spans 14 amino acids. The V and J ends lost 5 bases and 7 bases respectively, with 16 bases between them. Germline V gives CDR1 SGHRS, CDR2 YFSETQ.

The V and J genes are TRBV6-2 or TRBV6-3 and TRBJ2-3, with TRBD2 identical over 14 bases. The CDR3 contains 23 residues. Per germline, CDR1 MNHEY and CDR2 SVGEGT. The ends lost 6 bases at V and 2 bases at J; junction bases unmatched: 25. The CDR3 DNA reads as TGTGCCAGCAGCCAGCACCGTCCTGGACTAGCGGGGGGAGGTGGCGGGTCCACAGATACGCAGTATTTT. It specifies CASSQHRPGLAGGGGGSTDTQYF.

The rearrangement joins TRBV27 to TRBJ2-7, with a possible D match to TRBD2 (5 bases). Germline V gene data show CDR1 as MNHEY and CDR2 as SMNVEV (reference sequence). Trimming left V 6 bases short and J 2 bases short, with 14 bases between. The CDR3 length is 14 residues. The CDR3 coding sequence is TGTGCCAGCAGATCGGGATCAAATCCCTACGAGCAGTACTTC. It is translated as CASRSGSNPYEQYF.

This rearrangement joins TRBV19 to TRBJ1-5, with D tentatively TRBD1 (5 bases). The CDR3 has 15 amino acids. The germline V and J ends were trimmed by 3 bases and 1 base, with 10 bases remaining between them. Germline CDR1 reads LNHDA; CDR2 reads SQIVND (reference sequence). CDR3 loop: CASSIVGVSNQPQHF. The DNA of the CDR3 is TGTGCCAGTAGTATTGTAGGGGTGAGCAATCAGCCCCAGCATTTT.

This chain uses TRBV3-1 (or the pseudogene TRBV3-2) with TRBJ2-7; 7 positions match TRBD1. Trimming took 1 base from V and 0 from J; bases not matched to a gene: 9. CDR1 is LGHDT, CDR2 YNNKEL, per germline (reference sequence). The CDR3 loop spans 17 amino acids. The CDR3: CASSQVTWDSRSYEQYF. Written as DNA, the CDR3 is TGTGCCAGCAGCCAAGTCACGTGGGACAGCCGCTCCTACGAGCAGTACTTC.

This clone was detected once. The chain is built from TRBV19 and TRBJ2-7; perhaps TRBD2 as D (6 bases). CDR3 size: 16 residues. V shed 5 bases and J shed 4 bases, with 21 bases lying between them. Germline V gene data show CDR1 as LNHDA and CDR2 as SQIVND (reference sequence). The CDR3 DNA sequence: TGTGCCAGTAGTCCTTCGGGACTCCCCTTCTCGTACGAGCAGTACTTC. Translating gives CASSPSGLPFSYEQYF.

V is TRBV6-1 and J is TRBJ1-2; no clear D gene. This CDR3 is 14 amino acids long. Trimming pared 0 bases from V and 3 bases from J, leaving 8 bases between. Germline-derived CDR1 and CDR2 are MNHNS and SASEGT. The DNA for the CDR3 is TGTGCCAGCAGTGAAGCGCGGGTGGACTATGGCTACACCTTC. Translating it yields CASSEARVDYGYTF.

The rearrangement joins TRBV9 to TRBJ1-3; TRBD1 agrees at 7 bases. The CDR3 has 16 amino acids. CDR1 and CDR2 (germline): SGDLS, YYNGEE. The junction had 7 bases not matched to a gene; V was cut back by 4 bases and J by 0 bases. The CDR3 nucleotides read TGTGCCAGCAGCCCGCGGACAGGCAGCTCTGGAAACACCATATATTTT. Translation gives CASSPRTGSSGNTIYF.

This chain links TRBV7-2 with TRBJ1-6; possibly TRBD1 for D (6 bases). Trimming shortened V by 4 bases and J by 7 bases, and 14 bases separated the two germline ends. CDR3 size: 15 residues. The V gene's germline CDR1 is SGHTA and CDR2 FQGNSA. DNA of the CDR3: TGTGCCAGCAGCTCCTGGACAGCCCAAAATTCACCCCTCCACTTT. Residues: CASSSWTAQNSPLHF.

In its sample, this clone was seen a few times. Other DNA sequences in this sample translate to the same CDR3. The J gene is TRBJ2-1, the V gene TRBV3-1 (or the pseudogene TRBV3-2), with TRBD2 matching over 7 bases. Germline V lookup: CDR1 LGHDT, CDR2 YNNKEL (reference sequence). V shed 4 bases and J 4 bases; nucleotides not matched to a gene: 7. The CDR3 runs 15 residues. The CDR3 region has the DNA TGTGCCAGCAGCCCCCCCCGCGGGAGTTACAATGAGCAGTTCTTC. It specifies CASSPPRGSYNEQFF.

The rearrangement uses TRBV25-1 and TRBJ1-1; TRBD1 agrees at 9 bases. The CDR3 is 13 residues long. Germline assignment: CDR1 MGHDK and CDR2 SYGVNS. The CDR3: CGSTGQGNTEAFF. DNA for the CDR3: TGTGGGTCGACGGGACAGGGGAACACTGAAGCTTTCTTT. Combining the CDR3 with reference TRBV25-1 and TRBJ1-1 gives the whole variable domain EADIYQTPRYLVIGTGKKITLECSQTMGHDKMYWYQQDPGMELHLIHYSYGVNSTEKGDLSSESTVSRIRTEHFPLTLESARPSHTSQYLCGSTGQGNTEAFFGQGTRLTVV.

About this clone: Distinct nucleotide sequences in the sample also encode this CDR3. The chain recombines TRBV11-3 with TRBJ2-7; TRBD2 might be the D (5 bases). In germline, CDR1 is SGHNT, CDR2 YENEEA. Trimming took 1 base from V and 0 from J, leaving 10 bases between them. This CDR3 comprises 15 residues. Here the CDR3 DNA reads TGTGCCAGCAGCTTAGGGGCGGGCAGCTCCTACGAGCAGTACTTC. It is translated as CASSLGAGSSYEQYF.

This clone appeared a few times. The rearrangement uses TRBV2 and TRBJ2-2; D uncertain. Trimming pared 6 bases from V and 5 bases from J, leaving 13 bases between. This CDR3 spans 14 amino acids. CDR1 is SNHLY, CDR2 FYNNEI, per germline. CDR3 loop: CASRPEEATGELFF. CDR3 bases: TGTGCCAGCAGACCTGAGGAAGCAACCGGGGAGCTGTTTTTT.

Notes on this clone: This specimen includes other DNA sequences encoding the same CDR3. The chain combines TRBV6-2 or TRBV6-3 with TRBJ1-1; no clear D. The CDR3 is 13 residues long. Trimming took off 1 base at V and 1 base at J, with 4 bases between the two ends. The germline V gene encodes CDR1 MNHEY and CDR2 SVGEGT. The CDR3 region is CASSYFRNTEAFF. CDR3 nucleotide sequence: TGTGCCAGCAGTTACTTCCGGAACACTGAAGCTTTCTTT.

This clone was seen only a few times. The rearrangement joins TRBV5-1 to TRBJ1-6; TRBD1 might be the D (6 bases). The CDR3 is made up of 14 amino acids. Trimming left V 4 bases short and J 5 bases short, with 10 bases between. Germline CDR1 and CDR2: SGHRS and YFSETQ. Here the CDR3 DNA reads TGCGCCAGCAGCACACAGGGAGATAATTCACCCCTCCACTTT. This gives the protein CASSTQGDNSPLHF.

V is TRBV5-1 and J is TRBJ2-5; TRBD2 agrees at 7 bases. CDR1 and CDR2 from the germline V gene are SGHRS and YFSETQ. The CDR3 covers 15 residues. V trimming: 0 bases; J trimming: 4 bases; junction bases outside the gene matches: 6. The CDR3 sequence is CASSLGGRAIETQYF. In DNA form, the CDR3 reads TGCGCCAGCAGCTTGGGGGGGAGGGCCATAGAGACCCAGTACTTC.

The rearrangement links TRBV24-1 to TRBJ2-3; 14 positions agree with TRBD2. The ends lost 4 bases at V and 3 bases at J; junction bases unmatched: 11. The CDR3 totals 19 residues. In germline, CDR1 is KGHDR, CDR2 SFDVKD. CDR3 sequence: CATSESPGTSGSLTDTQYF. CDR3 nucleotides: TGTGCCACCAGTGAGTCCCCCGGGACTAGCGGGAGTTTGACAGATACGCAGTATTTT.

The chain is built from TRBV18 and TRBJ1-5; maybe TRBD1 (6 bases). This CDR3 has 14 amino acids. Germline assignment: CDR1 KGHSH and CDR2 LQKENI. V gave up 0 bases and J gave up 7 bases, with 10 bases separating them. This CDR3 is CASSPPPGEQPQHF. The CDR3 bases are TGTGCCAGCTCACCACCACCAGGGGAACAGCCCCAGCATTTT.

This chain connects TRBV19 to TRBJ1-2; 7 bases fit TRBD1. J lost 3 bases, V lost 3 bases, and 1 base had no gene match. This CDR3 is built from 13 residues. CDR1 LNHDA and CDR2 SQIVND come from the germline V gene (reference sequence). The CDR3 protein is CASSIGTDYGYTF. The CDR3 DNA reads TGTGCCAGTAGTATCGGGACAGACTATGGCTACACCTTC.

The chain has TRBV6-5 and TRBJ2-5; a possible D gene is TRBD2 (6 bases). The CDR3 spans 13 residues. Trimming removed 8 bases at V and 5 bases at J, with 15 bases between. Germline CDR1 is MNHEY and CDR2 is SVGAGI. As DNA, the CDR3 is TGTGCCAGCGACACGGGGGAGCGGGAGACCCAGTACTTC. This translates into CASDTGERETQYF.

This clone was recorded only once. The V gene is TRBV2, the J gene TRBJ2-5, with 9 nucleotides matching TRBD2. Germline values: CDR1 SNHLY, CDR2 FYNNEI. Trimming removed 3 bases from V and 8 bases from J; junction bases left unmatched: 10. The length of the CDR3 is 15 residues. The CDR3 region is CASSEGLAPFETQYF. The CDR3 DNA follows: TGTGCCAGCAGTGAGGGACTAGCACCCTTCGAAACCCAGTACTTC.

The chain recombines TRBV5-1 with TRBJ2-2; D is possibly TRBD1 (5 bases). The germline V and J ends were trimmed by 4 bases and 2 bases, with 9 bases remaining between them. The CDR3 runs to 14 residues. CDR1 is SGHRS and CDR2 is YFSETQ in the germline V gene. CDR3 sequence (DNA): TGCGCCAGCAGCCACGGACAAAACACCGGGGAGCTGTTTTTT. It translates to CASSHGQNTGELFF.

CDR3 sequence: CASSQRLAKNIQYF. The CDR3 region has the DNA TGCGCCAGCAGCCAAAGACTAGCCAAAAACATTCAGTACTTC. This chain uses TRBV4-3 with TRBJ2-4; D not resolved. This CDR3 region has 14 residues. The V end lost 2 bases, the J end lost 0 bases, and 5 bases lay between the germline ends. CDR1 is LGHNA, CDR2 YSLEER, per germline.

The chain joins TRBV11-2 to TRBJ2-5; TRBD1 agrees at 8 bases. The CDR3 sequence is 11 residues long. V was clipped by 3 bases and J by 10 bases; unmatched bases: 1. In germline, CDR1 is SGHAT, CDR2 FQNNGV. CDR3 DNA sequence: TGTGCCAGCAGCTTTGACAGGGGCCAGTACTTC. Translation gives CASSFDRGQYF.

Note on this clone: At one of its ends the junction is not consistent with the germline gene, which may arise from a read error. The CDR3 sequence is CASKDSLVSYRIF. CDR3 nucleotide sequence: TGTGCCAGCAAGGACAGTTTGGTCTCTTACCGGATTTTC. The chain is built from TRBV2 and TRBJ1-2; perhaps TRBD1 as D (6 bases). Germline CDR1 and CDR2: SNHLY and FYNNEI. This CDR3 comprises 13 residues. Complete variable domain (other parts from reference TRBV2 and TRBJ1-2): EPEVTQTPSHQVTQMGQEVILRCVPISNHLYFYWYRQILGQKVEFLVSFYNNEISEKSEIFDDQFSVERPDGSNFTLKIRSTKLEDSAMYFCASKDSLVSYRIFGSGTRLTVV.